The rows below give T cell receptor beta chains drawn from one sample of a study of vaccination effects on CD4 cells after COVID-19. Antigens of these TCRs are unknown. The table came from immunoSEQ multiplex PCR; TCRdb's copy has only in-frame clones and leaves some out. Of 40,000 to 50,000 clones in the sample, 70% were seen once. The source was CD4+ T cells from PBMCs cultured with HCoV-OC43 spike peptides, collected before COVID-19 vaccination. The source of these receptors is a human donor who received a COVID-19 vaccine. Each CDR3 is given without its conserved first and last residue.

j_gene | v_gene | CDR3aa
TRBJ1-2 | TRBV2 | ASTLTGGGGGGYT
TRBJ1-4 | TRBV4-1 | ASRQQGSTNEKLF
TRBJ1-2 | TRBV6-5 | ASSYVQGSGYT
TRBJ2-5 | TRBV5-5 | ASSPQGQGAETQY
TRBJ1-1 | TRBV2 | ASISLGGRVWAF
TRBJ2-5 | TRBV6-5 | ASRLAGAKGETQY
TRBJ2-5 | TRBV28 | ASSREREVQETQY
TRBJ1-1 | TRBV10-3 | AIMADPTSEAF
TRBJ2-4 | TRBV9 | ASSVGLADIQY
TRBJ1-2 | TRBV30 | AINRDRGFYT
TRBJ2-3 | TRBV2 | ASSREPDTQY
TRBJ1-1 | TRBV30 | AWSGQSNTEAF
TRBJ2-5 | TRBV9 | ASSLEGTAAGETQY
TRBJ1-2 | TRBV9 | ASSDVQGDYGYT
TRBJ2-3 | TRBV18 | ASSPSTDTQY
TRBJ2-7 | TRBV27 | ASSRSMTGSSYEQY
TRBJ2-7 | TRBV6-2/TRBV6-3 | ASSYPRTANSYEQY
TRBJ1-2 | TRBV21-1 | ASRDARNPNYGYT
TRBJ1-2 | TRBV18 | ASSGGSSVDYT
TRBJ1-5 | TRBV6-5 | ASSFFRDSNQPQH
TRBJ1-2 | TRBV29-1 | SVDETGFYGYT
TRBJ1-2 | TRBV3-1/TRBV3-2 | ASSPQGNYGYT
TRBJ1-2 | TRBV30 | AVDQGGYT
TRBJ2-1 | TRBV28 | ASRDRAGTYNEQF
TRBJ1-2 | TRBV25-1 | ASREGPGDGYT
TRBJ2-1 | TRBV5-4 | ASSSKTGGSYNEQF
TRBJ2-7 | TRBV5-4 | ASSQPGTGKVNEQY
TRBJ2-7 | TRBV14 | ASSQDAGGHRVYEQY
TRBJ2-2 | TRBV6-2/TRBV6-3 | ASSYPSGGLYSGELF
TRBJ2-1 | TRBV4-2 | ASSQLTSANEQF
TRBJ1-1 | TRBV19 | ASSTRTGEAF
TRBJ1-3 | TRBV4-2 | ASSQVRGGTGVSGNTIY
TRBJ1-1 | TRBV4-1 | ASSHQGGRTEAF
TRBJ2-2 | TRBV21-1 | ASSKQGGGGNTGELF
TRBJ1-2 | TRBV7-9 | ASSLVGGRNYGYT
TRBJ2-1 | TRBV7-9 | ASSSGTGVYNEQF
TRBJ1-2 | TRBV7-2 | ASPDTYGYT
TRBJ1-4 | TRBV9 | ASSVKATGREKLF
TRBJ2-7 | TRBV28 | ASRGTDRLYEQY
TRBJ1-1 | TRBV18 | ASSPLGQLNTEAF
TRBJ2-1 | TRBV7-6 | ASSRPGAEQF
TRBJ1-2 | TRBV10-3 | AIKGSIYGYT
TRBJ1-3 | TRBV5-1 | ASSSEGRGNTIY
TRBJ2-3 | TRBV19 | ATSFRGTDTQY
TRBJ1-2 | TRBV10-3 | AIGAGGRYGYT
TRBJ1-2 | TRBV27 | ASANRGGSGYT
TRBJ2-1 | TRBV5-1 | ASSLRAASGVNEQF
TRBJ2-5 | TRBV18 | ASSPPEGGETQY
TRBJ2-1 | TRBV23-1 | ASSQIDDYNEQF
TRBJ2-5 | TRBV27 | ASSRDPRRAQY
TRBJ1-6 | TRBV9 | ASSTNRESPLH
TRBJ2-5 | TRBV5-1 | ASSLTGGKETQY
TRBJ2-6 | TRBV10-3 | ATGVRQGSSGANVLT
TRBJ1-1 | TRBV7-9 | ASSSDRGSLNTEAF
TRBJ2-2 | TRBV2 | ASRGTGASTGELF